What follows describes a single T cell receptor (beta chain). A second 7 to 11 cycle PCR used barcoded and J-beta primers. TCRdb redid the calling of the 5' RACE reads with MiXCR, one entry per CDR3 protein. The sample records about 840,000 distinct CDR3 sequences, 25% to 30% being singletons. CDR1 MNHEY and CDR2 SVGEGT come from the germline V gene. The V segment lost 5 bases and the J segment 5 bases; nucleotides outside the gene matches: 11. This CDR3 spans 15 amino acids. These data come from a study of blood T cells in healthy people across ages. These same data were also listed under a study on T cells of mothers and their children.

The genes are TRBV6-2 or TRBV6-3 and TRBJ1-1, with 7 bases matching TRBD1. Sequencing was done on a sample of blood. The clonotype comes from a woman aged 40 to 55 in good health. CDR3 nucleotide sequence: TGTGCCAGCAGTCCTACGACAGGGATGGGGACTGAAGCTTTCTTT. Protein: CASSPTTGMGTEAFF.